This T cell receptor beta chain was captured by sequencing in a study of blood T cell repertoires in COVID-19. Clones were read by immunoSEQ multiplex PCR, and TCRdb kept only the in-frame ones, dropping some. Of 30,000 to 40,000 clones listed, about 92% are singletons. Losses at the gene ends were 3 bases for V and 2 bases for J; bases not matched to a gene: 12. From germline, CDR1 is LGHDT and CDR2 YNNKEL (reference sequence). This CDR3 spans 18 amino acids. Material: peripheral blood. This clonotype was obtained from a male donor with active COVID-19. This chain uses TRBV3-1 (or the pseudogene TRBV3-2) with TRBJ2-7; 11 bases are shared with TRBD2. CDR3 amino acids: CASSQPGTSGGLPYEQYF. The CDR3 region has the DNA TGTGCCAGCAGCCAGCCGGGTACTAGCGGGGGTCTGCCCTACGAGCAGTACTTC.